This is a list of T cell receptor beta chains from one sample in a study of blood T cell repertoires in COVID-19. Here immunoSEQ multiplex PCR was the method, and the copy in TCRdb shows in-frame clones only, minus some. Seen here are under 150,000 clones, 87% observed once, and the top ten hold 2% to 2.5%. Sequenced input: peripheral blood. Receptors were obtained from a man aged 50-60 years with active COVID-19. Each CDR3 is given with its conserved first and last residue. The D gene is left open where the match is weak. Clone size is shown for a subset of rows, as once, few, many or a class of expanded clone.

CDR3nt: TGTGCCAGCAGTTGGCGGACAGCGGGGGTCTACGAGCAGTACTTC
CDR3aa: CASSWRTAGVYEQYF
v_gene: TRBV21-1
d_gene: NA
j_gene: TRBJ2-7
abundance: NA

CDR3nt: TGTGCCAGCAGCCAGTTGTTGGGGGCCGGGCAGCCCCAGCATTTT
CDR3aa: CASSQLLGAGQPQHF
v_gene: TRBV3-1/TRBV3-2
d_gene: NA
j_gene: TRBJ1-5
abundance: few

CDR3nt: TGTGCCAGCAGCTTCGGACACTCCGGAGAAAAACTGTTTTTT
CDR3aa: CASSFGHSGEKLFF
v_gene: TRBV13
d_gene: NA
j_gene: TRBJ1-4
abundance: NA

CDR3nt: TGTGCCAGCAGCGTACGGGAAGGAGGTGGCTACACCTTC
CDR3aa: CASSVREGGGYTF
v_gene: TRBV9
d_gene: NA
j_gene: TRBJ1-2
abundance: medium-sized

CDR3nt: TGTGCCAGTGCTGGGCCCAGAATCCTCTATGGCTACACCTTC
CDR3aa: CASAGPRILYGYTF
v_gene: TRBV6-6
d_gene: NA
j_gene: TRBJ1-2
abundance: NA

CDR3nt: TGCGCCAGCAGCCAGGTGGACAGGGGGTACGAGCAGTACTTC
CDR3aa: CASSQVDRGYEQYF
v_gene: TRBV4-1
d_gene: TRBD1
j_gene: TRBJ2-7
abundance: NA

CDR3nt: TGTGCCAGCAGCTTAGTTGGAGGGAACACTGAAGCTTTCTTT
CDR3aa: CASSLVGGNTEAFF
v_gene: TRBV11-2
d_gene: NA
j_gene: TRBJ1-1
abundance: NA

CDR3nt: TGTGCCAGCAGCTTGGAAACAAGTCAAAGCTTC
CDR3aa: CASSLETSQSF
v_gene: TRBV5-8
d_gene: NA
j_gene: TRBJ1-2
abundance: NA

CDR3nt: TGTGCCAGCAGTTTATCAAGACAGGTGGCGGAAAAACTGTTTTTT
CDR3aa: CASSLSRQVAEKLFF
v_gene: TRBV28
d_gene: NA
j_gene: TRBJ1-4
abundance: NA

CDR3nt: TGTGCCAGCAGCCAAGATGGAGGTAGCGGGGGCCGTACCTACGAGCAGTACTTC
CDR3aa: CASSQDGGSGGRTYEQYF
v_gene: TRBV4-2
d_gene: TRBD2
j_gene: TRBJ2-7
abundance: NA

CDR3nt: TGTGCCAGCAGCTTACAATTCAGTTTAAGCTCCTACGAGCAGTACTTC
CDR3aa: CASSLQFSLSSYEQYF
v_gene: TRBV11-2
d_gene: NA
j_gene: TRBJ2-7
abundance: once

CDR3nt: TGCGCCAGCAGTCCGGGGACTATTCAAGAGACCCAGTACTTC
CDR3aa: CASSPGTIQETQYF
v_gene: TRBV5-1
d_gene: TRBD2
j_gene: TRBJ2-5
abundance: NA

CDR3nt: TGTGCTAGTGGTTTCCCTCGGACGGGGATGCCGGTAGGCTACACCTTC
CDR3aa: CASGFPRTGMPVGYTF
v_gene: TRBV12-5
d_gene: NA
j_gene: TRBJ1-2
abundance: NA

CDR3nt: TGTGCCAGCAGCCAAGATATAACTTTAAAGGATACGCAGTATTTT
CDR3aa: CASSQDITLKDTQYF
v_gene: TRBV4-2
d_gene: NA
j_gene: TRBJ2-3
abundance: NA

CDR3nt: TGTGCCAGCAGCTTCGGCGGGGCTCGTACTGAAGCTTTCTTT
CDR3aa: CASSFGGARTEAFF
v_gene: TRBV5-4
d_gene: NA
j_gene: TRBJ1-1
abundance: NA

CDR3nt: TGTGCCAGCAGCAATTCCACAGGGAATTCACCCCTCCACTTT
CDR3aa: CASSNSTGNSPLHF
v_gene: TRBV11-2
d_gene: NA
j_gene: TRBJ1-6
abundance: NA

CDR3nt: TGTGCCAGCAGCTTAGCTGGAACAGGGAACGAGCAGTACTTC
CDR3aa: CASSLAGTGNEQYF
v_gene: TRBV7-9
d_gene: NA
j_gene: TRBJ2-7
abundance: NA

CDR3nt: TGTGCCACGCCTCGCAACGGGGACAGGCGTTCCCCCTTCGATGGCTACACCTTC
CDR3aa: CATPRNGDRRSPFDGYTF
v_gene: TRBV27
d_gene: TRBD1
j_gene: TRBJ1-2
abundance: once

CDR3nt: TGTGCCAGTAGTCTGGGCGAGACCCAGTACTTC
CDR3aa: CASSLGETQYF
v_gene: TRBV19
d_gene: NA
j_gene: TRBJ2-5
abundance: NA

CDR3nt: TGTGCCAGCAGTGAATCCGGCCCCGGGACAAGCAATCAGCCCCAGCATTTT
CDR3aa: CASSESGPGTSNQPQHF
v_gene: TRBV25-1
d_gene: NA
j_gene: TRBJ1-5
abundance: NA

CDR3nt: TGTGCCAGCTCACCTATGACAAGTGCAGAGACCCAGTACTTC
CDR3aa: CASSPMTSAETQYF
v_gene: TRBV18
d_gene: NA
j_gene: TRBJ2-5
abundance: NA

CDR3nt: TGTGCCAGTACGGAGGAGCGGCACTATGGCTACACCTTC
CDR3aa: CASTEERHYGYTF
v_gene: TRBV19
d_gene: NA
j_gene: TRBJ1-2
abundance: NA

CDR3nt: TGTGCCAGCAGTTTCCGGGAGGCTAATCAGCCCCAGCATTTT
CDR3aa: CASSFREANQPQHF
v_gene: TRBV4-2
d_gene: NA
j_gene: TRBJ1-5
abundance: NA

CDR3nt: TGCGCCAGCAGCTTGCGCGCATCAGGGCCTGAGGCCCTTGGAAACACCATATATTTT
CDR3aa: CASSLRASGPEALGNTIYF
v_gene: TRBV5-1
d_gene: NA
j_gene: TRBJ1-3
abundance: NA

CDR3nt: TGTGCCAGCAGCCTTGGGACAGGGACGGGCGAGCAGTACTTC
CDR3aa: CASSLGTGTGEQYF
v_gene: TRBV11-1
d_gene: TRBD1
j_gene: TRBJ2-7
abundance: NA

CDR3nt: TGTGCCAGCAGCGTCGGGGGACCCACAGATACGCAGTATTTT
CDR3aa: CASSVGGPTDTQYF
v_gene: TRBV9
d_gene: NA
j_gene: TRBJ2-3
abundance: once

CDR3nt: TGCGCCAGCAGCCAGGGACACTCGACAACTAATGAAAAACTGTTTTTT
CDR3aa: CASSQGHSTTNEKLFF
v_gene: TRBV4-1
d_gene: NA
j_gene: TRBJ1-4
abundance: NA

CDR3nt: TGTGCCAGCAGCCCCAGAAGCCAAGAGACCCAGTACTTC
CDR3aa: CASSPRSQETQYF
v_gene: TRBV9
d_gene: NA
j_gene: TRBJ2-5
abundance: once